This entry is about one T cell receptor beta chain. Its antigen is currently unknown. This record belongs to a study of T cells in localized non-small cell lung cancer. The CDR3 runs to 16 residues. CDR1 is MNHNY and CDR2 is SVGAGI in the germline V gene (reference sequence). J was trimmed by 1 base and V by 6 bases; bases with no gene match: 7. Some clones are missing from TCRdb's copy, which holds only in-frame ones; the method was immunoSEQ multiplex PCR. The sample yields about 52,000 clones, approximately 86% seen once. Overall study results and limits: A denser population of T cells in blood accompanied longer overall survival.

The sequence derives from a female donor with stage II lung adenocarcinoma. The chain joins TRBV6-6 to TRBJ2-3; 10 bases line up with TRBD2. The source was PBMCs, collected before any cancer treatment. CDR3 in amino acids: CASRAGTSVGTDTQYF. CDR3 in DNA: TGTGCCAGCAGGGCCGGGACTAGCGTGGGCACAGATACGCAGTATTTT.